This T cell receptor beta chain was documented in a study of cytomegalovirus exposure and HLA in healthy donors. Study findings and constraints: Cytomegalovirus association was listed for about 160 TCR beta chains. In the analysis, some V segments, TRBV6-2 and TRBV6-3 included, were excluded as indistinguishable.

The trim removed 4 bases at V and 4 bases at J, leaving 14 bases unmatched. Germline V gene sequence: CDR1 MNHEY, CDR2 SMNVEV (reference sequence). The CDR3 has 18 residues. Primers for the PCR totalled 60 Vbeta and 13 Jbeta. Clones were read by immunoSEQ multiplex PCR, and TCRdb kept only the in-frame ones, dropping some. This sample lists around 140,000 clones; its ten largest clones have about 2.2%. As concerns this clone: Its antigen is not known.

The sequenced sample was PBMCs. This TCR came from a woman aged 18-30 years in good health and CMV-seronegative. The chain is built from TRBV27 and TRBJ1-1; 11 nucleotides align to TRBD1. The CDR3 here is CASSSRGGTGGVVTEAFF. DNA for the CDR3: TGTGCCAGCAGTTCCCGAGGGGGGACAGGGGGTGTCGTCACTGAAGCTTTCTTT.